The 27 T cell receptor beta chains given below trace back to one sample, sequenced in a study of T cells after yellow fever vaccination. TCRdb analysed the 5' RACE reads with MiXCR anew, one entry per CDR3 protein. Of around 65,000 distinct CDR3 sequences listed, approximately 5% are singletons. Specimen: CD4+ T cells sorted from PBMCs, collected roughly 15 days after the first yellow fever vaccination. Receptors were obtained from a young man who received the YFV17D yellow fever vaccine.

This clonotype has at least ten counts. The gene calls are TRBV5-1 and TRBJ2-5, with TRBD1 matching over 9 bases. V dropped 4 bases and J dropped 4; count of bases not matched to a gene: 5. Germline loops: CDR1 SGHRS, CDR2 YFSETQ. This CDR3 region has 14 residues. CDR3: CASSRDREAETQYF. CDR3 nucleotides: TGCGCCAGCAGCCGGGACAGGGAAGCAGAGACCCAGTACTTC. Drawing the rest from reference TRBV5-1 and TRBJ2-5, the complete variable domain is KAGVTQTPRYLIKTRGQQVTLSCSPISGHRSVSWYQQTPGQGLQFLFEYFSETQRNKGNFPGRFSGRQFSNSRSEMNVSTLELGDSALYLCASSRDREAETQYFGPGTRLLVL.

This clonotype was seen at least ten times. CDR3: CASSSVAARQGTQYF. The CDR3 DNA sequence: TGTGCCAGCAGCTCTGTGGCGGCGAGACAAGGTACCCAGTACTTC. V usage is TRBV7-2 and J usage is TRBJ2-5, with D unclear. Trimming removed 4 bases from V and 8 bases from J, with 20 bases in between. The CDR3 consists of 15 residues. Germline values: CDR1 SGHTA, CDR2 FQGNSA.

This clonotype came up a few times. The V and J genes are TRBV5-4 and TRBJ2-5; 11 nucleotides agree with TRBD2. CDR3 length equals 16 residues. Trimming cost V 3 bases and J 5 bases; bases outside gene matches: 9. Germline V gene sequence: CDR1 SGHNT, CDR2 YYREEE (reference sequence). CDR3 region: CASSSGDSGGEETQYF. The CDR3 coding sequence is TGTGCCAGCAGCTCCGGTGATAGCGGGGGGGAGGAGACCCAGTACTTC.

This clonotype was counted many times. The chain employs TRBV5-1 and TRBJ2-1; 9 bases are shared with TRBD2. Unmatched junction bases numbered 1, after V lost 1 base and J lost 5 bases. CDR1 and CDR2 from the germline V gene are SGHRS and YFSETQ. The CDR3 is made up of 14 amino acids. CDR3 region: CASSLLAGNNEQFF. The DNA of the CDR3 is TGCGCCAGCAGCTTGCTAGCGGGGAACAATGAGCAGTTCTTC.

This clonotype was found many times. The rearrangement joins TRBV5-1 to TRBJ1-1; 8 positions agree with TRBD1. Germline assignment: CDR1 SGHRS and CDR2 YFSETQ. This CDR3 has 13 residues. The V gene end was trimmed by 2 bases and the J gene end by 8 bases; junction bases not matched to a gene: 5. CDR3: CASSFQQGGEAFF. In DNA, the CDR3 is TGCGCCAGCAGCTTTCAACAGGGGGGCGAAGCTTTCTTT.

The table lists this clonotype with a few counts. The rearrangement joins TRBV11-2 to TRBJ1-2; D gene ambiguous. Looked up from germline, CDR1 is SGHAT and CDR2 is FQNNGV. The CDR3 extends over 12 amino acids. The V end was cut by 5 bases, the J end by 7 bases, with 11 bases between. The CDR3 DNA reads as TGTGCCAGCAGCCACGGGAGGGTTGGCTACACCTTC. The encoded protein is CASSHGRVGYTF.

The sample holds many counts of this clonotype. The rearrangement uses TRBV4-1 and TRBJ2-3, with 7 bases fitting TRBD2. The CDR3 is made up of 14 amino acids. Germline trimming cut 1 base from V and 5 bases from J; bases unmatched to any gene: 3. Germline V gene lookup returns CDR1 MGHRA and CDR2 YSYEKL. The CDR3 here is CASSQAGGLDTQYF. In nucleotides, the CDR3 is TGCGCCAGCAGCCAAGCGGGGGGATTAGATACGCAGTATTTT.

This clonotype was seen repeatedly, ten times or more. V usage is TRBV7-9 and J usage is TRBJ2-2; possibly TRBD2 for D (5 bases). From germline, CDR1 is SEHNR and CDR2 FQNEAQ (reference sequence). The CDR3 totals 13 residues. V lost 1 base, J lost 12 bases, and 12 bases lay in between. CDR3 region: CASSLETGVKLFF. The CDR3 DNA is TGTGCCAGCAGCTTAGAGACCGGGGTGAAGCTGTTTTTT.

In its sample, this clonotype was seen many times. The V call is TRBV29-1, the J call TRBJ1-5; no definite D call. This CDR3 region has 12 residues. The germline V gene has CDR1 SQVTM and CDR2 ANQGSEA. V lost 4 bases, J lost 5 bases, and 9 bases lay in between. CDR3 DNA: TGCAGCGTTGCGGACTTCCATCAGCCCCAGCATTTT. Translating it yields CSVADFHQPQHF. Filled out from reference TRBV29-1 and TRBJ1-5, the complete variable domain reads SAVISQKPSRDICQRGTSLTIQCQVDSQVTMMFWYRQQPGQSLTLIATANQGSEATYESGFVIDKFPISRPNLTFSTLTVSNMSPEDSSIYLCSVADFHQPQHFGDGTRLSIL.

This clonotype was observed many times. A junction boundary mismatches the germline segment, possibly from a read error. The J gene is TRBJ2-1, the V gene TRBV24-1, with a possible D match to TRBD1 (5 bases). The CDR3 extends over 12 amino acids. Per the germline V gene, CDR1 is KGHDR and CDR2 is SFDVKD. The CDR3: CATSDFGGHQIF. Here the CDR3 DNA reads TGTGCCACCAGTGATTTTGGCGGACATCAAATCTTC.

This clonotype was counted at least ten times. The J gene is TRBJ1-6, the V gene TRBV12-3 or TRBV12-4; TRBD1 matches 7 bases. The CDR3 totals 13 residues. With 5 bases clipped from V and 5 bases from J, the junction kept 0 bases outside the gene matches. The CDR3 DNA follows: TGTGCCAGCAGTGGACAGGATAATTCACCCCTCCACTTT. This gives the protein CASSGQDNSPLHF.

The table lists this clonotype with many counts. The rearrangement uses TRBV5-1 and TRBJ2-7, with 9 bases matching TRBD1. Germline CDR1 reads SGHRS; CDR2 reads YFSETQ. Losses at the gene ends were 4 bases for V and 5 bases for J; bases not matched to a gene: 7. This CDR3 has 14 amino acids. CDR3 nucleotide sequence: TGCGCCAGCAGCGGAGGGACAGGGTCTAACGAGCAGTACTTC. Protein sequence: CASSGGTGSNEQYF.

This clonotype was counted at least ten times. This rearrangement joins TRBV4-1 to TRBJ1-3; D not certain. Trimming removed 1 base at V and 5 bases at J, with 9 bases between. Germline values: CDR1 MGHRA, CDR2 YSYEKL. The CDR3 consists of 14 residues. The CDR3 DNA reads TGCGCCAGCAGCCAAGTGGGAGGACGAAACACCATATATTTT. Translated, it gives CASSQVGGRNTIYF.

This clonotype was seen only a few times. The chain couples TRBV5-5 to TRBJ2-5; D perhaps matches TRBD2 (5 bases). V shed 0 bases and J shed 5 bases, with 11 bases lying between them. Germline values: CDR1 SGHKS, CDR2 YYEKEE (reference sequence). This CDR3 comprises 14 residues. CDR3 residues: CASSLDLARETQYF. The CDR3 region has the DNA TGTGCCAGCAGCTTGGACCTAGCTAGGGAGACCCAGTACTTC.

The sample holds many counts of this clonotype. This rearrangement joins TRBV6-5 to TRBJ1-1; 8 bases map to TRBD1. The V gene end was trimmed by 0 bases and the J gene end by 0 bases; junction bases not matched to a gene: 3. The CDR3 totals 16 residues. Germline CDR1 and CDR2: MNHEY and SVGAGI. The CDR3 spells CASSYSAGGVNTEAFF. The CDR3, as DNA: TGTGCCAGCAGTTACTCAGCAGGGGGCGTGAACACTGAAGCTTTCTTT.

The chain is built from TRBV6-5 and TRBJ2-7; 9 nucleotides agree with TRBD2. V shed 2 bases, J shed 2 bases, and the junction held 4 bases outside the gene matches. From germline, CDR1 is MNHEY and CDR2 SVGAGI. The CDR3 spans 15 residues. The CDR3 spells CASSYIQRGAYEQYF. The CDR3 bases are TGTGCCAGCAGTTACATTCAGCGGGGGGCCTACGAGCAGTACTTC.

The table lists this clonotype with many counts. The genes are TRBV5-1 and TRBJ2-2; D is undetermined. This CDR3 is built from 13 residues. Trimming pared 3 bases from V and 1 base from J, leaving 4 bases between. Per the germline V gene, CDR1 is SGHRS and CDR2 is YFSETQ. CDR3 residues: CASSSQNTGELFF. CDR3 bases: TGCGCCAGCAGCTCCCAGAACACCGGGGAGCTGTTTTTT.

This clonotype was observed at least ten times. The chain links TRBV9 to TRBJ2-3, with TRBD1 matching over 12 bases. V lost 4 bases, J lost 5 bases, and 17 bases stayed unmatched. CDR1 SGDLS and CDR2 YYNGEE come from the germline V gene. This CDR3 region has 19 residues. The CDR3, as DNA: TGTGCCAGCAGCTCACCCACCCCCGGGGACAGGGGGCTTGGAGATACGCAGTATTTT. Translation: CASSSPTPGDRGLGDTQYF.

In this sample, this clonotype turned up many times. The rearrangement links TRBV5-1 to TRBJ2-3; D unresolved. The germline CDR1 and CDR2 sequences are SGHRS and YFSETQ. This CDR3 spans 14 amino acids. V lost 0 bases and J 6 bases, leaving 11 bases between the germline ends. In nucleotides, the CDR3 is TGCGCCAGCAGCTTGGAGCTAGGAAGGGATACGCAGTATTTT. Residues: CASSLELGRDTQYF.

This clonotype was recorded many times. This chain joins TRBV19 and TRBJ1-1; D may be TRBD1 (5 bases). This CDR3 has 13 residues. Germline CDR1 is LNHDA and CDR2 is SQIVND (reference sequence). Trimming stripped 3 bases from V and 5 bases from J, with 10 bases between. CDR3 in amino acids: CASSMLRDTEAFF. CDR3 nucleotide sequence: TGTGCCAGTAGTATGCTCAGGGATACTGAAGCTTTCTTT.

This clonotype was counted at least ten times. V gene TRBV5-1 combines with J gene TRBJ2-5; the D call may be TRBD1 or TRBD2 (6 bases each). The CDR3 has 15 residues. Trimming removed 1 base at V and 2 bases at J, with 12 bases between. From germline, CDR1 is SGHRS and CDR2 YFSETQ. This CDR3 is CASSLRGRRQETQYF. In DNA form, the CDR3 reads TGCGCCAGCAGCTTGAGGGGGAGGAGACAAGAGACCCAGTACTTC.

This clonotype was seen at least ten times. V is TRBV4-3 and J is TRBJ1-2; D may be TRBD1 (6 bases). The CDR3 is 15 residues long. Germline V lookup: CDR1 LGHNA, CDR2 YSLEER. Trimming took 2 bases from V and 4 from J, leaving 14 bases between them. The CDR3 spells CASSQSPTGSYGYTF. The CDR3 coding sequence is TGCGCCAGCAGCCAAAGTCCCACAGGGTCCTATGGCTACACCTTC.

A remark on this clonotype: A much larger clone lies a single base off, so this may be a read error. V and J are TRBV4-3 and TRBJ2-7; D is possibly TRBD1 (5 bases). Germline V lookup: CDR1 LGHNA, CDR2 YSLEER. The CDR3 loop spans 14 amino acids. Trimming removed 5 bases at V and 0 bases at J, with 11 bases between. CDR3 nucleotides: TGCGCCAGCAGCGAAGGGGTTAGCTCCTACGAGCAGTACTTC. Amino acids: CASSEGVSSYEQYF.

At least ten counts were recorded for this clonotype. This chain joins TRBV5-5 and TRBJ2-2; 14 bases map to TRBD2. The V gene end was trimmed by 4 bases and the J gene end by 6 bases; junction bases not matched to a gene: 8. This CDR3 has 17 amino acids. In germline, CDR1 is SGHKS, CDR2 YYEKEE (reference sequence). The CDR3 protein is CASSLGLAGGLAGELFF. The CDR3 DNA is TGTGCCAGCAGCCTCGGACTAGCGGGGGGCTTAGCCGGGGAGCTGTTTTTT. Full variable domain (rest looked up from reference TRBV5-5 and TRBJ2-2): DAGVTQSPTHLIKTRGQQVTLRCSPISGHKSVSWYQQVLGQGPQFIFQYYEKEERGRGNFPDRFSARQFPNYSSELNVNALLLGDSALYLCASSLGLAGGLAGELFFGEGSRLTVL.

The table lists this clonotype with many counts. The chain employs TRBV20-1 and TRBJ2-2; a weak D match, TRBD2 (5 bases). The germline V gene has CDR1 DFQATT and CDR2 SNEGSKA (reference sequence). V was shortened by 4 bases and J by 4 bases, with 13 bases between the two germline ends. CDR3 size: 14 residues. The DNA for the CDR3 is TGCAGTGCTACTTTAGCGTCGGGCACCGGGGAGCTGTTTTTT. Protein product: CSATLASGTGELFF.

This clonotype was observed many times. J is TRBJ1-3 and V is TRBV5-1, with 9 bases lining up with TRBD1. The CDR3 contains 15 residues. The germline CDR1 and CDR2 sequences are SGHRS and YFSETQ. Trimming at V came to 4 bases and at J to 4 bases, leaving 6 bases not matched to a gene. The CDR3 DNA reads TGCGCCAGCAGCGGATACGGGACAGGGGGAAACACCATATATTTT. Translating it yields CASSGYGTGGNTIYF. Filled out from reference TRBV5-1 and TRBJ1-3, the complete variable domain reads KAGVTQTPRYLIKTRGQQVTLSCSPISGHRSVSWYQQTPGQGLQFLFEYFSETQRNKGNFPGRFSGRQFSNSRSEMNVSTLELGDSALYLCASSGYGTGGNTIYFGEGSWLTVV.

This clonotype appeared many times. This chain connects TRBV7-2 to TRBJ2-7, with TRBD2 matching 13 bases. The germline gives CDR1 SGHTA, CDR2 FQGNSA. Losses at the gene ends were 2 bases for V and 7 bases for J; bases not matched to a gene: 5. The CDR3 contains 15 residues. The CDR3 nucleotides are TGTGCCAGCAGCTTAACTAGCGGGGGGGCAGGGGAGCAGTACGTC. This sequence encodes CASSLTSGGAGEQYV.